A selection of T cell receptor beta chains follows, all from one sample in a study of blood T cell repertoires in COVID-19. Measured with immunoSEQ multiplex PCR; TCRdb has only the in-frame clones, and not every one. Of 250,000 to 350,000 clones in the sample, roughly 88% are singletons; the top ten hold less than 3%. Sequencing was performed on peripheral blood. All receptors derive from a woman in her 30s with COVID-19, enrolled during active disease. CDR3s include the opening cysteine and the closing phenylalanine or tryptophan. Each record gives: clone size, D gene, J gene, V gene, CDR3 protein, CDR3 DNA. A D gene is named only where the DNA matches it firmly. A row's size may be missing; if present it is once, few, many or a size class.

NA TRBD1 TRBJ1-1 TRBV6-5 CASTPGQGYTEAFF TGTGCCAGCACTCCGGGACAGGGTTACACTGAAGCTTTCTTT
NA TRBD1 TRBJ1-2 TRBV10-1 CASSGGQGSYGYTF TGCGCCAGCAGTGGGGGACAGGGAAGCTATGGCTACACCTTC
NA TRBD2 TRBJ2-1 TRBV30 CAWNPGLADNEQFF TGTGCCTGGAACCCGGGACTAGCGGACAATGAGCAGTTCTTC
NA NA TRBJ1-4 TRBV10-3 CASSGEPPFNEVEKLFF TGTGCCTCGAGCGGGGAACCGCCCTTTAATGAGGTGGAAAAACTGTTTTTT
NA TRBD1 TRBJ1-6 TRBV5-6 CASSWGTGAGSPLHF TGTGCCAGCAGCTGGGGGACAGGGGCCGGTTCACCCCTCCACTTT
NA TRBD2 TRBJ2-7 TRBV2 CASSGGGRAIGNEQYF TGTGCCAGCAGTGGCGGCGGGAGGGCCATAGGTAACGAGCAGTACTTC
NA TRBD2 TRBJ2-3 TRBV18 CASSLWTSGNTDTQYF TGTGCCAGCTCACTATGGACTAGCGGTAATACAGATACGCAGTATTTT
NA NA TRBJ1-6 TRBV2 CASSASRGGNSPLHF TGTGCCAGCAGTGCTTCCAGGGGCGGAAATTCACCCCTCCACTTT
NA TRBD2 TRBJ2-7 TRBV10-1 CASSESASGPYEQYF TGCGCCAGCAGTGAGTCGGCTAGCGGCCCCTACGAGCAGTACTTC
NA NA TRBJ2-3 TRBV9 CASSPGAHSTDTQYF TGTGCCAGCAGCCCGGGAGCACACTCAACAGATACGCAGTATTTT
NA NA TRBJ2-3 TRBV7-2 CASSSVASNTDTQYF TGTGCCAGCAGCTCAGTAGCCTCAAACACAGATACGCAGTATTTT
once NA TRBJ1-4 TRBV25-1 CASSATGDIDEKLFF TGTGCCAGCAGTGCTACCGGGGACATCGATGAAAAACTGTTTTTT
NA NA TRBJ1-1 TRBV29-1 CSVEGVQTEAFF TGCAGCGTAGAGGGAGTTCAGACTGAAGCTTTCTTT
once NA TRBJ2-7 TRBV21-1 CASSKAGGGGSYEQYF TGTGCCAGCAGCAAAGCAGGGGGAGGGGGTTCCTACGAGCAGTACTTC
once TRBD2 TRBJ2-5 TRBV19 CASSRRLAGGLETQYF TGTGCCAGTAGTCGACGTCTAGCGGGAGGGTTAGAGACCCAGTACTTC
NA NA TRBJ2-7 TRBV30 CAWSSFSYEQYF TGTGCCTGGAGTTCGTTCTCCTACGAGCAGTACTTC
NA NA TRBJ1-1 TRBV7-9 CASSLNGKGAEAFF TGTGCCAGCAGCTTAAATGGGAAAGGGGCTGAAGCTTTCTTT
few NA TRBJ1-2 TRBV30 CAWSVQRGWGYTF TGTGCCTGGAGTGTACAGAGGGGGTGGGGCTACACCTTC
NA NA TRBJ2-1 TRBV7-3 CASSLDKGYYNEQFF TGTGCCAGCAGCTTGGACAAGGGGTACTACAATGAGCAGTTCTTC
once TRBD1 TRBJ1-2 TRBV19 CASSRQGDNYGYTF TGTGCCAGTAGTCGACAGGGGGACAACTATGGCTACACCTTC
NA NA TRBJ1-6 TRBV28 CASSFLVFQNSPLHF TGTGCCAGCAGTTTTTTGGTGTTCCAGAATTCACCCCTCCACTTT
NA NA TRBJ2-3 TRBV7-6 CASSLVGRGPITDTQYF TGTGCCAGCAGCTTAGTGGGGAGAGGGCCCATCACAGATACGCAGTATTTT
once TRBD1 TRBJ1-2 TRBV4-2 CASSQDRQGLYGYTF TGTGCCAGCAGCCAAGATAGACAGGGCCTCTATGGCTACACCTTC
NA NA TRBJ1-2 TRBV11-2 CASSLIRGSLKSNYGYTF TGTGCCAGCAGCTTAATACGCGGCAGCCTTAAGTCTAACTATGGCTACACCTTC
NA TRBD1 TRBJ1-5 TRBV6-1 CASSELGQGANQPQHF TGTGCCAGCAGTGAACTAGGACAGGGGGCGAATCAGCCCCAGCATTTT
NA TRBD1 TRBJ1-1 TRBV5-1 CASSPGDRLNTEAFF TGCGCCAGCAGCCCGGGGGACAGGTTGAACACTGAAGCTTTCTTT
once NA TRBJ1-2 TRBV6-4 CASSGSQGTTGYTF TGTGCCAGCAGTGGAAGCCAGGGAACGACGGGCTACACCTTC
NA TRBD1 TRBJ2-7 TRBV19 CASSLSTGDLYEQYF TGTGCCAGTAGTTTATCAACAGGGGACCTATACGAGCAGTACTTC
NA TRBD1 TRBJ1-2 TRBV6-5 CASSSDRGVYGYTF TGTGCCAGCAGCTCGGACAGGGGGGTGTATGGCTACACCTTC
NA NA TRBJ2-7 TRBV7-2 CASSPRGGEGYEQYF TGTGCCAGCAGCCCCCGCGGGGGCGAGGGATACGAGCAGTACTTC
few NA TRBJ1-5 TRBV2 CASSEYVRGNQPQHF TGTGCCAGCAGTGAATATGTACGAGGGAATCAGCCCCAGCATTTT
once NA TRBJ2-7 TRBV27 CASSRPGSYEQYF TGTGCCAGCAGTAGGCCGGGCTCCTACGAGCAGTACTTC
NA TRBD2 TRBJ2-1 TRBV24-1 CATSDWTSGYNEQFF TGTGCCACCAGTGACTGGACTAGCGGGTACAATGAGCAGTTCTTC
once NA TRBJ2-3 TRBV5-8 CASSLAAVRGDTQYF TGTGCCAGCAGCTTGGCTGCGGTCCGGGGAGATACGCAGTATTTT
NA TRBD1 TRBJ2-1 TRBV4-1 CASSQGSGQETYNEQFF TGCGCCAGCAGCCAAGGCTCGGGACAGGAGACCTACAATGAGCAGTTCTTC
NA NA TRBJ1-1 TRBV3-1/TRBV3-2 CASSLLGAGMNTEAFF TGTGCCAGCAGCCTCTTAGGGGCAGGGATGAACACTGAAGCTTTCTTT
once NA TRBJ2-3 TRBV4-1 CASSPRGSGLAVRTDTQYF TGCGCCAGCAGCCCAAGGGGGAGTGGTCTAGCGGTCAGAACAGATACGCAGTATTTT
few TRBD1 TRBJ2-7 TRBV27 CASSLLDGGRRDSSYEQYF TGTGCCAGCAGTTTACTTGACGGTGGGCGAAGGGACAGCTCCTACGAGCAGTACTTC
NA TRBD1 TRBJ1-2 TRBV28 CASRSGQGTYGYTF TGTGCCAGCAGGAGCGGACAGGGGACTTATGGCTACACCTTC
NA TRBD2 TRBJ2-2 TRBV9 CASSARLAVNTGELFF TGTGCCAGCAGCGCAAGACTAGCGGTGAACACCGGGGAGCTGTTTTTT
NA NA TRBJ1-5 TRBV2 CASSVAAGMQPQHF TGTGCCAGCAGTGTGGCGGCAGGGATGCAGCCCCAGCATTTT
once TRBD1 TRBJ2-6 TRBV5-1 CASSTGTVTGANVLTF TGCGCCAGCAGCACGGGGACAGTCACTGGGGCCAACGTCCTGACTTTC